A single sample is the source of the 3 T cell receptor beta chains below, sequenced in a study of blood T cells in healthy people across ages. The authors ran a second PCR of roughly 6 to 12 cycles using a sample-barcoded 5' primer and a J-beta primer mix. A single record per CDR3 protein comes from TCRdb applying MiXCR to the 5' RACE reads. This sample carries about 1.1 million distinct CDR3 sequences, 35% to 40% of them seen once, and the ten largest clones take roughly 14%. The sequenced material came from blood. These receptors were collected from a young man in good health.

The table lists this clonotype with a few counts. The chain links TRBV6-5 to TRBJ1-1, with 7 bases aligning to TRBD1. Trimming cost V 11 bases and J 5 bases; bases outside gene matches: 8. CDR3 length: 12 residues. CDR1 MNHEY and CDR2 SVGAGI come from the germline V gene. For the CDR3, the DNA is TGTGCCTCTAGGGGGCTTGGGACTGAAGCTTTCTTT. Translating it yields CASRGLGTEAFF.

The chain joins TRBV20-1 to TRBJ2-1; 8 positions agree with TRBD2. V lost 3 bases, J lost 4 bases, and 11 bases stayed unmatched. The CDR3 runs 16 residues. CDR1 is DFQATT, CDR2 SNEGSKA, per germline (reference sequence). CDR3 DNA: TGCAGTGCTAGGGTCCGGGGGGGCGCAAAATACAATGAGCAGTTCTTC. It specifies CSARVRGGAKYNEQFF.

This clonotype was found a few times. The genes are TRBV11-1 and TRBJ2-7; maybe TRBD1 (6 bases). This CDR3 region has 15 residues. The germline V and J ends were trimmed by 2 bases and 2 bases, with 13 bases remaining between them. In germline, CDR1 is SGHAT, CDR2 FQDESV (reference sequence). CDR3 in DNA: TGTGCCAGCAGCTTACAAGGACAGTTACCCTACGAGCAGTACTTC. It yields the protein CASSLQGQLPYEQYF.